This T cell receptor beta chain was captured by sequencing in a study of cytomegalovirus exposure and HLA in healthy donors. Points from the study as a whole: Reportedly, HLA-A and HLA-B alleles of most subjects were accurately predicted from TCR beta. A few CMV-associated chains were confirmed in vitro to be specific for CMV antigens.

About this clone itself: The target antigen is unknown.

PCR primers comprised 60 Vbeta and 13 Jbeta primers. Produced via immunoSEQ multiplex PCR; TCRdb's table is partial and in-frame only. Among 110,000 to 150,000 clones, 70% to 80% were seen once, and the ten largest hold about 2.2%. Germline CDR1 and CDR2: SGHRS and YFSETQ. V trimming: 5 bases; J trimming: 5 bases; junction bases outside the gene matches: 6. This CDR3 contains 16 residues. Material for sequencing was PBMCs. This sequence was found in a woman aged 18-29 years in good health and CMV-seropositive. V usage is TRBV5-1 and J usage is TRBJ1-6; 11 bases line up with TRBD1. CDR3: CASRTDRGRNNSPLHF. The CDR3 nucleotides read TGCGCCAGCAGAACGGACAGGGGGCGTAATAATTCACCCCTCCACTTT.